This paragraph covers one T cell receptor (beta chain) sequence. Residents of around 24 US areas, aged roughly 18 to 95 years, made up the participants. Sequencing was performed with immunoSEQ multiplex PCR; in TCRdb, only in-frame clones are kept and a portion is missing. Among 350,000 to 400,000 clones, roughly nine tenths were seen once, and the ten largest hold 2.5% to 3.5%. The source of the sample is a study of blood T cell repertoires in COVID-19. Overall study context: Samples representing acute and convalescent COVID-19 were sourced from the United States, Italy and Spain. PBMCs, B-cell-depleted T cells, or T cells were the source of the cDNA or gDNA that made up the material.

Sequenced material: PBMCs or T cells enriched from blood (not recorded which). The sequence was collected from a woman in her twenties or thirties who had recovered from COVID-19.

The CDR3 DNA sequence: TGTGCCAGCAGCCCGGGACAGGGGAGCGAGCAGTACTTC. It translates to CASSPGQGSEQYF. The chain combines TRBV6-4 with TRBJ2-7, with TRBD1 matching 10 bases. The V segment lost 6 bases and the J segment 6 bases; nucleotides outside the gene matches: 5. Per germline, CDR1 MRHNA and CDR2 SNTAGT. The CDR3 has 13 residues.